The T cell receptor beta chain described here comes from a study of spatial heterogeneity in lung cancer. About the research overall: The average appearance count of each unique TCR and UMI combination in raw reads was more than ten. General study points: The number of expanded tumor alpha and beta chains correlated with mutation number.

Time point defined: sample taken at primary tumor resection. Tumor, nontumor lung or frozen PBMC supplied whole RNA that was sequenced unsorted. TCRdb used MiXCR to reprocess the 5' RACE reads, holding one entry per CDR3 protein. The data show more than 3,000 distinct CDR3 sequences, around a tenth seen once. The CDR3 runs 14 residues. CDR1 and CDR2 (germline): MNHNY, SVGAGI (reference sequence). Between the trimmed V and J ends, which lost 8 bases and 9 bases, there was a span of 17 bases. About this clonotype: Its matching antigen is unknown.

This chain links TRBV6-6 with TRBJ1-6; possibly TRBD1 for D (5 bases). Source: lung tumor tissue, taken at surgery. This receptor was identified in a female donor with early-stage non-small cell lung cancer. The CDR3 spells CASEGNSRGSPLHF. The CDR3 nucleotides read TGTGCCAGCGAGGGGAACTCGAGGGGTTCACCCCTCCACTTT.